This TCR beta chain appears in the sequencing data of a study of vaccination effects on CD4 cells after COVID-19. The wider study: Each participant was given two doses of one vaccine (BNT162b2 or mRNA-1273).

Comment on this clone: Its antigen is currently unknown.

Expansion of antigen-specific CD4+ T cells with viral peptide pools was carried out by the ViraFEST assay before sequencing. CD4+ T cell isolation took place after about 11 days of culture. In the vaccine recipients, nucleocapsid antibodies were negative and there was no prior SARS-CoV-2 infection. The V and J ends lost 1 base and 5 bases respectively, with 1 base between them. The CDR3 consists of 11 residues. Germline V gives CDR1 SGHRS, CDR2 YFSETQ. Produced via immunoSEQ multiplex PCR; TCRdb's table is partial and in-frame only. The sample has around 25,000 clones, roughly four fifths seen once; the top ten hold 5%.

This sequence originates from a human donor who received a COVID-19 vaccine. The starting material was CD4+ T cells from PBMCs cultured with SARS-CoV-2 spike peptides, obtained before COVID-19 vaccination. The chain uses TRBV5-1 and TRBJ2-1; D unresolved. The DNA of the CDR3 is TGCGCCAGCAGCTTGAACAATGAGCAGTTCTTC. Residues: CASSLNNEQFF.